Sequencing of this TCR beta chain was carried out in a study of identical twins. Everyone who gave samples was a healthy Caucasian. TCRdb passed the 5' RACE reads through MiXCR, listing each CDR3 protein once. Among 1.5 million to 2 million distinct CDR3 sequences, around 33% were seen once, and the ten largest hold 0.25% to 0.3%. Germline V CDR1 and CDR2: MNHEY, SMNVEV (reference sequence). The V gene lost 1 base and the J gene lost 5 bases, with 8 bases spanning the gap. There are 13 residues in the CDR3. This clonotype was seen ten or more times. This rearrangement joins TRBV27 to TRBJ2-5; D call uncertain. The TCR comes from a newborn girl in good health. Sequenced input: cord blood. CDR3 sequence reads: CASSLFPRETQYF. CDR3 nucleotide sequence: TGTGCCAGCAGTTTATTCCCGAGGGAGACCCAGTACTTC.